What follows are 17 T cell receptor beta chains derived from one specimen sequenced in a study of cytomegalovirus exposure and HLA in healthy donors. The PCR employed 60 Vbeta primers together with 13 Jbeta primers. Assay: immunoSEQ multiplex PCR; the TCRdb copy retains only in-frame clones and omits some. The sample includes roughly 130,000 clones, 75% to 90% seen only once; the top ten take 3% to 4%. The specimen sequenced was PBMCs. The source is a woman between 35 and 50 years old in good health and CMV-seronegative.

This chain joins TRBV15 and TRBJ2-5, with 7 positions matching TRBD1. In germline, CDR1 is LNHNV, CDR2 YYDKDF (reference sequence). V dropped 2 bases and J dropped 5; count of bases not matched to a gene: 5. There are 14 residues in the CDR3. The CDR3 nucleotides read TGTGCCACCAGCAGACAGGGGGTAGAGGAGACCCAGTACTTC. Translated: CATSRQGVEETQYF.

J is TRBJ2-5 and V is TRBV29-1, with TRBD1 identical over 9 bases. The germline V gene has CDR1 SQVTM and CDR2 ANQGSEA. V shed 6 bases, J shed 4 bases, and the junction held 9 bases outside the gene matches. The CDR3 length is 14 residues. For the CDR3, the DNA is TGCAGCGTCGTCCGGGACAGGGTCCCAGAGACCCAGTACTTC. This gives the protein CSVVRDRVPETQYF.

The genes are TRBV29-1 and TRBJ1-1; D uncertain. In germline, CDR1 is SQVTM, CDR2 ANQGSEA. V gave up 7 bases and J gave up 1 base, with 4 bases separating them. The CDR3 covers 10 residues. This CDR3 reads CSGANTEAFF. For the CDR3, the DNA is TGCAGCGGGGCGAACACTGAAGCTTTCTTT.

This sequence joins TRBV6-1 and TRBJ2-3; the D gene is possibly TRBD1 (6 bases). Germline V gene lookup returns CDR1 MNHNS and CDR2 SASEGT. The CDR3 loop spans 14 amino acids. Trimming cost V 2 bases and J 1 base, with 7 bases left between them. CDR3 sequence reads: CASSEWTGTDTQYF. DNA of the CDR3: TGTGCCAGCAGTGAATGGACAGGCACAGATACGCAGTATTTT.

The rearrangement uses TRBV27 and TRBJ2-7; possibly TRBD2 for D (5 bases). This CDR3 has 13 residues. Germline loops: CDR1 MNHEY, CDR2 SMNVEV (reference sequence). The V and J ends lost 4 bases and 3 bases respectively, with 10 bases between them. CDR3 amino acids: CASSSRTLYEQYF. The CDR3 DNA sequence: TGTGCCAGCAGTTCCCGGACTCTCTACGAGCAGTACTTC.

This clone was seen only once. The chain has TRBV5-1 and TRBJ1-1, with 10 bases matching TRBD1. Germline V gene sequence: CDR1 SGHRS, CDR2 YFSETQ. The CDR3 runs 16 residues. The V gene end was trimmed by 4 bases and the J gene end by 1 base; junction bases not matched to a gene: 7. The CDR3 DNA reads as TGCGCCAGCAGCACACTCGGGACAGGGGCGAACACTGAAGCTTTCTTT. Translated, it gives CASSTLGTGANTEAFF.

The rearrangement joins TRBV19 to TRBJ1-2; D call uncertain. V lost 4 bases to trimming and J lost 5 bases, with 11 bases between them. Germline V CDR1 and CDR2: LNHDA, SQIVND (reference sequence). CDR3 length: 13 residues. The CDR3 DNA sequence: TGTGCCAGTAGTACTCGGGGTTCTTATGGCTACACCTTC. Encoded protein: CASSTRGSYGYTF. The full variable domain, its missing parts supplied by reference TRBV19 and TRBJ1-2, is DGGITQSPKYLFRKEGQNVTLSCEQNLNHDAMYWYRQDPGQGLRLIYYSQIVNDFQKGDIAEGYSVSREKKESFPLTVTSAQKNPTAFYLCASSTRGSYGYTFGSGTRLTVV.

Comment on this clone: The junction departs from the called germline gene at one end, perhaps through a read error. The genes are TRBV29-1 and TRBJ1-2; no reliable D call. This CDR3 has 12 residues. The V gene's germline CDR1 is SQVTM and CDR2 ANQGSEA. The CDR3 spells CNVAEGDYGYTF. CDR3 nucleotide sequence: TGCAACGTTGCGGAGGGTGACTATGGCTACACCTTC.

The chain employs TRBV19 and TRBJ2-3, with 9 bases matching TRBD2. Germline CDR1 is LNHDA and CDR2 is SQIVND (reference sequence). V shed 7 bases and J 0 bases; nucleotides not matched to a gene: 14. CDR3 size: 18 residues. This CDR3 reads CASKLSGAGGGSTDTQYF. The CDR3 region has the DNA TGTGCCAGTAAATTGTCGGGAGCGGGAGGAGGGAGCACAGATACGCAGTATTTT.

The chain carries TRBV29-1 and TRBJ2-2, with 8 bases that match TRBD1. Germline CDR1 and CDR2: SQVTM and ANQGSEA. The CDR3 is 16 residues long. Trimming at V came to 0 bases and at J to 3 bases, leaving 6 bases not matched to a gene. The chain's CDR3 is CSVEDGDRSHTGELFF. In DNA form, the CDR3 reads TGCAGCGTTGAAGATGGGGACAGGTCCCACACCGGGGAGCTGTTTTTT.

The chain combines TRBV29-1 with TRBJ1-1, with TRBD1 matching 11 bases. The CDR3 has 12 amino acids. Germline V gene data show CDR1 as SQVTM and CDR2 as ANQGSEA. J gave up 7 bases and V 6 bases, and 4 bases lay outside the gene matches. Here the CDR3 DNA reads TGCAGCGTCGGACAGGGGGCAAATGAAGCTTTCTTT. This translates into CSVGQGANEAFF.

The rearrangement links TRBV28 to TRBJ2-1; the match to TRBD2 covers 7 bases. This CDR3 comprises 21 residues. Germline lookup yields CDR1 MDHEN and CDR2 SYDVKM. Germline trimming cut 6 bases from V and 0 bases from J; bases unmatched to any gene: 23. The CDR3 nucleotides are TGTGCCAGCAGCCAACCGCCGGGACTACGAGATACGGCCCACTCCTACAATGAGCAGTTCTTC. Residues: CASSQPPGLRDTAHSYNEQFF.

The chain has TRBV7-9 and TRBJ2-1; TRBD2 agrees at 7 bases. Trimming cost V 4 bases and J 7 bases; bases outside gene matches: 13. This CDR3 region has 16 residues. The germline gives CDR1 SEHNR, CDR2 FQNEAQ (reference sequence). The CDR3 DNA reads TGTGCCAGCAGCTGGACTCAGGGCGGGAGAACGAATGAGCAGTTCTTC. Its translation: CASSWTQGGRTNEQFF. The full variable domain, rest sourced from reference TRBV7-9 and TRBJ2-1, is DTGVSQNPRHKITKRGQNVTFRCDPISEHNRLYWYRQTLGQGPEFLTYFQNEAQLEKSRLLSDRFSAERPKGSFSTLEIQRTEQGDSAMYLCASSWTQGGRTNEQFFGPGTRLTVL.

The chain recombines TRBV29-1 with TRBJ1-1; D gene ambiguous. This CDR3 contains 10 residues. V was clipped by 4 bases and J by 10 bases, with 10 bases between them. CDR1 SQVTM and CDR2 ANQGSEA come from the germline V gene. CDR3 amino acids: CSVVREVAFF. In nucleotides, the CDR3 is TGCAGCGTTGTTCGGGAAGTAGCTTTCTTT. Filled out from reference TRBV29-1 and TRBJ1-1, the complete variable domain reads SAVISQKPSRDICQRGTSLTIQCQVDSQVTMMFWYRQQPGQSLTLIATANQGSEATYESGFVIDKFPISRPNLTFSTLTVSNMSPEDSSIYLCSVVREVAFFGQGTRLTVV.

J is TRBJ1-1 and V is TRBV19; the D is unclear. This CDR3 is built from 14 residues. Trimming left V 7 bases short and J 1 base short, with 13 bases between. Germline V gene sequence: CDR1 LNHDA, CDR2 SQIVND (reference sequence). The CDR3 loop reads CASNGENQNTEAFF. CDR3 DNA: TGTGCCAGTAACGGGGAGAATCAGAACACTGAAGCTTTCTTT.

The genes are TRBV5-6 and TRBJ1-2, with 10 nucleotides matching TRBD1. V lost 3 bases, J lost 0 bases, and 14 bases stayed unmatched. The length of the CDR3 is 19 residues. Looked up from germline, CDR1 is SGHDT and CDR2 is YYEEEE. In nucleotides, the CDR3 is TGTGCCAGCAGCTCGACAACCGGGACAGGGGTTACCGCTAACTATGGCTACACCTTC. Translated: CASSSTTGTGVTANYGYTF.

The V gene is TRBV23-1, the J gene TRBJ1-6, with D tentatively TRBD1 (5 bases). TRBV23-1 is identified as an open reading frame with a role that is uncertain. Trimming stripped 7 bases from V and 5 bases from J, with 18 bases between. The CDR3 runs 16 residues. Written as DNA, the CDR3 is TGCGCCAGCACCCACCTGGGGGGACCAGATAATTCACCCCTCCACTTT. Translated, it gives CASTHLGGPDNSPLHF.